This TCR beta chain was captured in a study of T cell responses to AZD1222 COVID-19 vaccine. The CDR3 loop spans 13 amino acids. V was trimmed by 3 bases and J by 8 bases, leaving 13 bases between them. Sequencing was performed with immunoSEQ multiplex PCR; in TCRdb, only in-frame clones are kept and a portion is missing. Seen here are roughly 140,000 clones, more than 90% observed once, and the top ten hold around 1.8%. Overall study findings and caveats: In all cases, repertoires were sampled only after the peak T cell response. Regions 160-218 and 743-854 held dominance among vaccine-associated CD4 TCRs, which spanned spike. Only five or six AZD1222 recipients tested seropositive at baseline. Unmutated variant regions are reportedly targeted by nearly half of spike-specific TCRs.

There are a few counts of this clone. What it binds is unknown. This TCR was sampled from an adult in good health. J is TRBJ1-2 and V is TRBV12-3 or TRBV12-4; unclear D gene. The material sequenced was peripheral blood, taken on day 0 of AZD1222 vaccination. This CDR3 is CASSFEGMRGYTF. CDR3 nucleotide sequence: TGTGCCAGCAGTTTTGAGGGAATGAGGGGCTACACCTTC.